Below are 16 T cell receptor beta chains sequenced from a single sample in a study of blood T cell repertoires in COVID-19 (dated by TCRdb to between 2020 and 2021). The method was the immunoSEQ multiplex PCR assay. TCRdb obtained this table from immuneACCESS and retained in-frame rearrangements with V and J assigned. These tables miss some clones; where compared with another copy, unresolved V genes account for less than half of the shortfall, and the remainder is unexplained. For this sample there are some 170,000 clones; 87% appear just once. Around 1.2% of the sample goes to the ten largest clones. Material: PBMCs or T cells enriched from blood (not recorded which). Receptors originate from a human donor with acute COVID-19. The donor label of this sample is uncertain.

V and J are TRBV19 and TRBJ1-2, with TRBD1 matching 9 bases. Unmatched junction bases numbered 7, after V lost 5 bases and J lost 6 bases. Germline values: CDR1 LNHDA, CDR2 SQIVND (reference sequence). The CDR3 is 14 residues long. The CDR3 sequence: CASSLQGAGDGYTF. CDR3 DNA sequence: TGTGCCAGTAGTTTACAGGGGGCCGGGGATGGCTACACCTTC.

The CDR3 DNA reads TGCGCCAGCAGCCTCAGGACAGGGGAGAATCAGCCCCAGCATTTT. Its translation: CASSLRTGENQPQHF. The rearrangement links TRBV4-1 to TRBJ1-5; TRBD1 matches at 9 bases. The CDR3 has 15 residues. Germline CDR1 is MGHRA and CDR2 is YSYEKL. With 4 bases clipped from V and 4 bases from J, the junction kept 5 bases outside the gene matches.

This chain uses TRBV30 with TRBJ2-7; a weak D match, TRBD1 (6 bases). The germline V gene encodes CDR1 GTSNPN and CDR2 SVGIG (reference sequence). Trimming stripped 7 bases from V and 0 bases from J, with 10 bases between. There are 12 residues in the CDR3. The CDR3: CAYRESSYEQYF. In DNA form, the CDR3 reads TGTGCCTACAGGGAAAGCTCCTACGAGCAGTACTTC.

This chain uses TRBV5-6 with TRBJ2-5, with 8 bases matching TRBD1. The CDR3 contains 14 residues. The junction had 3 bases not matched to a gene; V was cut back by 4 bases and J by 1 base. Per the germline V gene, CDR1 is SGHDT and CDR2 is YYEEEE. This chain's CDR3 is CASSLTGVQETQYF. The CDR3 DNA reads TGTGCCAGCAGCCTGACAGGGGTCCAAGAGACCCAGTACTTC.

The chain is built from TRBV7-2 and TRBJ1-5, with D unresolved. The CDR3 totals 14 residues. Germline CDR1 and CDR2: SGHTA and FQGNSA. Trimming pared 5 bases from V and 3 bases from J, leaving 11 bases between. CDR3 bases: TGTGCCAGCAGCCCCGGGAGGTCCAATCAGCCCCAGCATTTT. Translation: CASSPGRSNQPQHF. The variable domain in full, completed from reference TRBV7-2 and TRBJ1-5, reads GAGVSQSPSNKVTEKGKDVELRCDPISGHTALYWYRQSLGQGLEFLIYFQGNSAPDKSGLPSDRFSAERTGGSVSTLTIQRTQQEDSAVYLCASSPGRSNQPQHFGDGTRLSIL.

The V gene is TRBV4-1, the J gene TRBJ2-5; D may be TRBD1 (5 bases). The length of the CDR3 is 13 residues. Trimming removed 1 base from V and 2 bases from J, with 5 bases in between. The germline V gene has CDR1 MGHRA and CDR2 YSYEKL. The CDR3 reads CASSQGTQETQYF. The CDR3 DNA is TGCGCCAGCAGCCAAGGGACACAAGAGACCCAGTACTTC.

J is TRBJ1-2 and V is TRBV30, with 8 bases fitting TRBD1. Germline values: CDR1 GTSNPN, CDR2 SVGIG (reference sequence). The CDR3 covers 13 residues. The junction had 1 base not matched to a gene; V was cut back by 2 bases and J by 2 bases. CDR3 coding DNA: TGTGCCTGGAGTTGGACAGGGAACTATGGCTACACCTTC. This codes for CAWSWTGNYGYTF.

DNA of the CDR3: TGTGCAAACCCCAGGGGCCCCACCAAAAGGACAGACCAACGGGAGACCCAGTACTTC. Its protein product is CANPRGPTKRTDQRETQYF. V gene TRBV12-2 combines with J gene TRBJ2-5; the DNA was not used to check the table's D call, TRBD1. TRBV12-2 is recorded as a pseudogene. The CDR3 runs 19 residues.

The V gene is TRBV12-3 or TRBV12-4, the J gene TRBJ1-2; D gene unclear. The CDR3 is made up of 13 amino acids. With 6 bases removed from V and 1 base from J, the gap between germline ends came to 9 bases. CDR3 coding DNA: TGTGCCAGCAGATACACGGGTAACTATGGCTACACCTTC. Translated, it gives CASRYTGNYGYTF.

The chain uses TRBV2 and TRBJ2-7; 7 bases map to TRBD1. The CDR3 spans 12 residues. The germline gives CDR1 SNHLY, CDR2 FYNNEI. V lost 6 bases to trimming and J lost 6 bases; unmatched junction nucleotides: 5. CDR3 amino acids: CASRTGTAEQYF. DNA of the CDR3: TGTGCCAGCAGAACCGGGACAGCCGAGCAGTACTTC.

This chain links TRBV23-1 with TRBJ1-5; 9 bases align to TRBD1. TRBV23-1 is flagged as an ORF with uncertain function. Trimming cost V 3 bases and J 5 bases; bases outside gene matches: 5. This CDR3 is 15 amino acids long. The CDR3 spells CASSQDRGSYQPQHF. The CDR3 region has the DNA TGCGCCAGCAGTCAGGACAGGGGTTCCTATCAGCCCCAGCATTTT.

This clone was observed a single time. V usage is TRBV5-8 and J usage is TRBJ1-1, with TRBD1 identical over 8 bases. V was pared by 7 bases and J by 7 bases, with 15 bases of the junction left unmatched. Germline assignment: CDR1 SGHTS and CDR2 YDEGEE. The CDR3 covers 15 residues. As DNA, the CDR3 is TGTGCCAGCGGGGGGCAGGGGGCGCAGGTTAATGAAGCTTTCTTT. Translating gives CASGGQGAQVNEAFF.

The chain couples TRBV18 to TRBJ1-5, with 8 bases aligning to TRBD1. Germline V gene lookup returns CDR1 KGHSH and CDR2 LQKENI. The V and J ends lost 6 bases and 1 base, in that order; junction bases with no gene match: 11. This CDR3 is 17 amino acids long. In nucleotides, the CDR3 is TGTGCCAGCTCTCCCAGGGGGCAGGCTGGGAGCAATCAGCCCCAGCATTTT. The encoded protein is CASSPRGQAGSNQPQHF.

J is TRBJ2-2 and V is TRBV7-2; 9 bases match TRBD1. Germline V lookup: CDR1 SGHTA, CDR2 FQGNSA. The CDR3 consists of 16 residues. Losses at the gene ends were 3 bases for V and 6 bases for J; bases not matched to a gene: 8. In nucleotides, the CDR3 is TGTGCCAGCAGCTTCCTTCATGGACAGGGGTCCGGGGAGCTGTTTTTT. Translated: CASSFLHGQGSGELFF.

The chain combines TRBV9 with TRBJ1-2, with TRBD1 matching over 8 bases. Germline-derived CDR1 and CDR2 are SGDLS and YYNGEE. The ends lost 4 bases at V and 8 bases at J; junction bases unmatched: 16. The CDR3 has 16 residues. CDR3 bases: TGTGCCAGCAGCTTACGGACAGGGATGGGCTCTGGGGGCTACACCTTC. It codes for CASSLRTGMGSGGYTF.

In DNA form, the CDR3 reads TGTGCCAGCAATTCCGGGGGCGGGGGGACCCAAGAGACCCAGTACTTC. Translation: CASNSGGGGTQETQYF. The J gene is TRBJ2-5, the V gene TRBV6-6; 8 bases fit TRBD2. The germline V gene encodes CDR1 MNHNY and CDR2 SVGAGI (reference sequence). The V gene end was trimmed by 7 bases and the J gene end by 1 base; junction bases not matched to a gene: 11. This CDR3 has 16 amino acids.